This TCR beta chain came from a study of T-cell memory formation after mild COVID-19. TCRdb analysed the 5' RACE reads with MiXCR anew, one entry per CDR3 protein. The sample yields 210,000 or so distinct CDR3 sequences, roughly 27% seen once. Per the germline V gene, CDR1 is SGHVS and CDR2 is FNYEAQ. V was pared by 0 bases and J by 1 base, with 10 bases between. This CDR3 contains 16 residues. This sequence originates from an adult woman who had mild COVID-19 (a few samples of this study predate the infection). Cell type and time point are not known. The chain carries TRBV7-6 and TRBJ2-1, with a tentative D call TRBD2 (5 bases). Sequencing used PBMCs or a T cell subset sorted from them (not recorded which). CDR3 DNA sequence: TGTGCCAGCAGCTTAGCGGCGGGCCTATCCTACAATGAGCAGTTCTTC. It codes for CASSLAAGLSYNEQFF.